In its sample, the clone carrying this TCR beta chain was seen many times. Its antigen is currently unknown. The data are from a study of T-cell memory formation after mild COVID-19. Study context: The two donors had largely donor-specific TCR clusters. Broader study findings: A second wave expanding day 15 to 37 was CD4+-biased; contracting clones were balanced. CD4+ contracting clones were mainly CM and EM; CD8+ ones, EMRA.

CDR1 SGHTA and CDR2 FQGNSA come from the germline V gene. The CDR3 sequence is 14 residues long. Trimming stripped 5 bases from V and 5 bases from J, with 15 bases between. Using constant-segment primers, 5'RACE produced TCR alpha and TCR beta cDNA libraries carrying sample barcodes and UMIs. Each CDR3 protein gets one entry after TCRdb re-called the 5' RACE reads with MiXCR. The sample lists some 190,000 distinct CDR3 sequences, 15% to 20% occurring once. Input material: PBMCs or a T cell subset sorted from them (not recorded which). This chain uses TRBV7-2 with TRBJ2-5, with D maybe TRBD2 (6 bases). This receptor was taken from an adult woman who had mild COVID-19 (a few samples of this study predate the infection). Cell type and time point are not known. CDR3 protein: CASSPGVTKETQYF. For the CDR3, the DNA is TGTGCCAGCAGCCCGGGGGTAACCAAGGAGACCCAGTACTTC.